Presented here are 21 T cell receptor beta chains from one specimen sequenced in a study of T cell changes during pregnancy in multiple sclerosis. Here immunoSEQ multiplex PCR was the method, and the copy in TCRdb shows in-frame clones only, minus some. The repertoire has tens of thousands of clones, around nine tenths of them found once; the top ten carry under 0.45%. The specimen was CD4+ T cells from peripheral blood mononuclear cells, collected after pregnancy. The receptors shown here come from a female donor in good health, enrolled as a control in a pregnancy study.

In its sample, this clone was seen a few times. V is TRBV7-8 and J is TRBJ2-7, with D tentatively TRBD2 (5 bases). The CDR3 spans 14 residues. Germline assignment: CDR1 SGHVS and CDR2 FQNEAQ. Trimming stripped 1 base from V and 3 bases from J, with 10 bases between. CDR3 in amino acids: CASSLVRSGYEQYF. The DNA of the CDR3 is TGTGCCAGCAGCTTAGTACGGAGCGGCTACGAGCAGTACTTC.

The CDR3 spells CSATGGEKLFF. The CDR3 DNA sequence: TGCAGTGCTACAGGGGGGGAAAAACTGTTTTTT. The V and J genes are TRBV20-1 and TRBJ1-4; 7 bases match TRBD1. V lost 4 bases, J lost 8 bases, and 1 base stayed unmatched. Germline V CDR1 and CDR2: DFQATT, SNEGSKA (reference sequence). The CDR3 is 11 residues long.

The rearrangement joins TRBV2 to TRBJ2-7; 7 bases line up with TRBD1. Germline lookup yields CDR1 SNHLY and CDR2 FYNNEI. The CDR3 is 14 amino acids. V was pared by 8 bases and J by 7 bases, with 14 bases of the junction left unmatched. The CDR3 loop is CASLTSEGAWEQYF. CDR3 DNA sequence: TGTGCCAGCTTAACCTCAGAGGGGGCTTGGGAGCAGTACTTC.

The chain joins TRBV10-3 to TRBJ1-2, with D perhaps TRBD1 (5 bases). This CDR3 has 13 residues. Germline assignment: CDR1 ENHRY and CDR2 SYGVKD. V was trimmed by 7 bases and J by 0 bases, leaving 9 bases between them. The CDR3 coding sequence is TGTGCCATCAAACAGGAAACTAACTATGGCTACACCTTC. Translating it yields CAIKQETNYGYTF.

The CDR3 reads CASTLTGQGAYEQYF. Here the CDR3 DNA reads TGTGCCAGCACCCTCACGGGACAGGGGGCCTACGAGCAGTACTTC. The rearrangement links TRBV7-9 to TRBJ2-7, with 11 bases aligning to TRBD1. V lost 7 bases, J lost 2 bases, and 7 bases stayed unmatched. This CDR3 has 15 residues. The V gene's germline CDR1 is SEHNR and CDR2 FQNEAQ (reference sequence).

The chain couples TRBV19 to TRBJ1-5; perhaps TRBD1 as D (6 bases). The CDR3 covers 15 residues. The germline gives CDR1 LNHDA, CDR2 SQIVND (reference sequence). V lost 3 bases and J lost 1, with 10 bases in between. The CDR3 spells CASSMWGTSNQPQHF. Written as DNA, the CDR3 is TGTGCCAGTAGTATGTGGGGGACAAGCAATCAGCCCCAGCATTTT.

This chain connects TRBV11-3 to TRBJ2-5, with 13 bases fitting TRBD2. Trimming took 5 bases from V and 0 from J; bases not matched to a gene: 6. CDR1 is SGHNT, CDR2 YENEEA, per germline. CDR3 length equals 17 residues. As DNA, the CDR3 is TGTGCCAGCAGCGGGGGACTAGCGGGGCCTGACCAAGAGACCCAGTACTTC. It is translated as CASSGGLAGPDQETQYF.

This clone has just one count. The rearrangement links TRBV6-1 to TRBJ1-1; no clear D gene. V was clipped by 6 bases and J by 0 bases, with 11 bases between them. The CDR3 is 14 amino acids. Germline assignment: CDR1 MNHNS and CDR2 SASEGT. The CDR3 sequence: CASRIEAMNTEAFF. Written as DNA, the CDR3 is TGTGCCAGCAGGATCGAAGCTATGAACACTGAAGCTTTCTTT.

V is TRBV10-3 and J is TRBJ2-5; TRBD2 matches 12 bases. Losses at the gene ends were 6 bases for V and 4 bases for J; bases not matched to a gene: 3. Per the germline V gene, CDR1 is ENHRY and CDR2 is SYGVKD. The CDR3 has 14 amino acids. The CDR3 reads CAIRTSGGSETQYF. In nucleotides, the CDR3 is TGTGCCATCAGGACTAGCGGGGGCTCAGAGACCCAGTACTTC.

The V and J genes are TRBV7-8 and TRBJ2-7; 11 bases are a match to TRBD1. Germline CDR1 and CDR2: SGHVS and FQNEAQ. The ends lost 4 bases at V and 7 bases at J; junction bases unmatched: 6. The length of the CDR3 is 14 residues. The CDR3 nucleotides read TGTGCCAGCAGCTCCCGGGACAGGGGGATAGAGCAGTACTTC. This gives the protein CASSSRDRGIEQYF.

The sample holds one count of this clone. The V call is TRBV2, the J call TRBJ1-2, with 9 bases lining up with TRBD1. CDR3 length: 12 amino acids. Trimming cost V 6 bases and J 7 bases; bases outside gene matches: 3. Looked up from germline, CDR1 is SNHLY and CDR2 is FYNNEI. The CDR3 spells CASRGTGSGYTF. CDR3 in DNA: TGTGCCAGCAGAGGGACAGGGAGTGGCTACACCTTC.

The gene calls are TRBV18 and TRBJ2-3; tentatively, D is TRBD1 (7 bases). The CDR3 consists of 15 residues. The germline CDR1 and CDR2 sequences are KGHSH and LQKENI. V was cut by 8 bases and J by 0 bases, with 15 bases left in between. The chain's CDR3 is CASTSGDRSTDTQYF. The CDR3 DNA reads as TGTGCCAGCACCTCGGGGGACAGAAGCACAGATACGCAGTATTTT.

This clone occurred once. The V and J genes are TRBV28 and TRBJ1-5; D is ambiguous. The CDR3 extends over 17 amino acids. Germline CDR1 is MDHEN and CDR2 is SYDVKM. V was pared by 2 bases and J by 5 bases, with 19 bases between. The CDR3 coding sequence is TGTGCCAGCAGTTTAGCCCCGGTTGGGCCCTTTGATCAGCCCCAGCATTTT. It specifies CASSLAPVGPFDQPQHF.

This clone showed up just once. The chain's CDR3 is CASTDRGPNTIYF. The DNA of the CDR3 is TGTGCCAGCACAGACAGGGGGCCAAACACCATATATTTT. V gene TRBV7-2 combines with J gene TRBJ1-3; TRBD1 matches 10 bases. Germline trimming cut 7 bases from V and 6 bases from J; bases unmatched to any gene: 3. The CDR3 contains 13 residues. Germline V gives CDR1 SGHTA, CDR2 FQGNSA.

This chain uses TRBV14 with TRBJ2-3; weak D call: TRBD2 (7 bases). Germline CDR1 reads SGHDN; CDR2 reads FVKESK. The germline V and J ends were trimmed by 4 bases and 0 bases, with 17 bases remaining between them. The CDR3 length is 17 residues. CDR3 region: CASSLSLGGRSTDTQYF. The CDR3 DNA reads as TGTGCCAGCAGCCTCTCTCTGGGGGGGCGAAGCACAGATACGCAGTATTTT.

This clone was found a few times. The CDR3 sequence: CSVTRTGGTGELFF. The CDR3 region has the DNA TGCAGCGTAACAAGGACAGGCGGGACCGGGGAGCTGTTTTTT. This chain links TRBV29-1 with TRBJ2-2; 7 bases align to TRBD1. V was pared by 6 bases and J by 5 bases, with 9 bases of the junction left unmatched. Germline CDR1 is SQVTM and CDR2 is ANQGSEA. There are 14 residues in the CDR3.

The chain couples TRBV5-1 to TRBJ1-3, with 10 bases that match TRBD1. CDR3 size: 14 residues. Germline-derived CDR1 and CDR2 are SGHRS and YFSETQ. V trimming: 4 bases; J trimming: 6 bases; junction bases outside the gene matches: 4. In DNA, the CDR3 is TGCGCCAGCAGCCAGACAGGGGGCGAAAACACCATATATTTT. This gives the protein CASSQTGGENTIYF.

The rearrangement links TRBV6-1 to TRBJ1-2; 7 positions agree with TRBD1. CDR1 and CDR2 (germline): MNHNS, SASEGT. CDR3 length equals 14 residues. The V and J ends lost 1 base and 6 bases, in that order; junction bases with no gene match: 5. DNA of the CDR3: TGTGCCAGCAGTGAAGACAGGGGCAGGGATGGCTACACCTTC. This sequence encodes CASSEDRGRDGYTF.

This clone has a single count. The rearrangement links TRBV5-1 to TRBJ1-1; D is undetermined. The germline V and J ends were trimmed by 4 bases and 0 bases, with 10 bases remaining between them. The CDR3 contains 14 residues. Germline assignment: CDR1 SGHRS and CDR2 YFSETQ. Written as DNA, the CDR3 is TGCGCCAGCAGCAGGCGGAGCATGAACACTGAAGCTTTCTTT. This sequence encodes CASSRRSMNTEAFF.

The chain has TRBV6-6 and TRBJ1-1; D gene uncertain. V shed 0 bases and J shed 1 base, with 3 bases lying between them. Germline CDR1 MNHNY, CDR2 SVGAGI (reference sequence). The CDR3 runs 13 residues. CDR3 in amino acids: CASSYSQNTEAFF. For the CDR3, the DNA is TGTGCCAGCAGTTACTCCCAGAACACTGAAGCTTTCTTT.

The chain joins TRBV11-3 to TRBJ1-1; tentatively, D is TRBD1 (6 bases). The germline V and J ends were trimmed by 5 bases and 5 bases, with 9 bases remaining between them. The CDR3 consists of 12 residues. The V gene's germline CDR1 is SGHNT and CDR2 YENEEA. The CDR3 sequence is CASSKDSTEAFF. CDR3 nucleotide sequence: TGTGCCAGCAGCAAGGACAGTACTGAAGCTTTCTTT.